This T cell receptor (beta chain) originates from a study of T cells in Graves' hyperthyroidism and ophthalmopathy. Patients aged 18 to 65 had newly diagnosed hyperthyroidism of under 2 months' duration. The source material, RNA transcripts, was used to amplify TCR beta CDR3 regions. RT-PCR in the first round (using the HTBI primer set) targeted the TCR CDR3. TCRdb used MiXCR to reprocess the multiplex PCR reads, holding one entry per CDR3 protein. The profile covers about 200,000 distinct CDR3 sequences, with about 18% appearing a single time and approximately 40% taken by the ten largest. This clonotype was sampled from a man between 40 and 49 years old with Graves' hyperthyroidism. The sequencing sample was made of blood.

The CDR3 DNA sequence: TGCGCCAGCAGAATGGGGGAGGCAGCGATGAACACTGAAGCTTTCTTT. It encodes CASRMGEAAMNTEAFF. The V gene is TRBV4-1, the J gene TRBJ1-1, with a tentative D call TRBD1 (5 bases). The CDR3 is made up of 16 amino acids. The germline V gene has CDR1 MGHRA and CDR2 YSYEKL. The V and J ends lost 6 bases and 0 bases respectively, with 17 bases between them.